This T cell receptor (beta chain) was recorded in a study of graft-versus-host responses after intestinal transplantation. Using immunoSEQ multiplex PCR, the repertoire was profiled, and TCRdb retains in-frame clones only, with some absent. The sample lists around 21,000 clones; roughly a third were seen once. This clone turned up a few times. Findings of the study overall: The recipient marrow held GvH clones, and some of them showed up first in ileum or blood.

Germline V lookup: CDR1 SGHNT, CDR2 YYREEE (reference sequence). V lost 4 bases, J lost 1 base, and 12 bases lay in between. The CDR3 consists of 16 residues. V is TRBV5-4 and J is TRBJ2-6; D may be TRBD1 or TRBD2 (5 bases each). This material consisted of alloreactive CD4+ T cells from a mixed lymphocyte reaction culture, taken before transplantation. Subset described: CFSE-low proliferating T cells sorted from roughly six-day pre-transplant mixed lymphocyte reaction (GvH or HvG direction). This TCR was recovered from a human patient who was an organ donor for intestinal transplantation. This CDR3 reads CASSPGPISGANVLTF. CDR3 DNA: TGTGCCAGCAGCCCGGGACCGATATCTGGGGCCAACGTCCTGACTTTC.